This T cell receptor beta chain was obtained from a study of OX40 agonist ivuxolimab in advanced cancers. Across the study: At roughly 80% male, the cohort had a mean age of approximately 60 years, ranging from roughly 20 to 90.

The method was immunoSEQ multiplex PCR; TCRdb's version includes in-frame clones alone and lacks a portion of them. Found here are roughly 67,000 clones, more than 65% of them singletons; the top ten hold 5.5%. V shed 4 bases and J 3 bases; nucleotides not matched to a gene: 3. Germline V gives CDR1 SGHVS, CDR2 FNYEAQ. This CDR3 region has 13 residues. The TCR comes from an adult with an advanced solid tumor such as melanoma, head and neck, liver or kidney cancer. The chain recombines TRBV7-6 with TRBJ2-7; 7 positions agree with TRBD2. The source material was CD4+ or CD8+ T cells sorted from blood, sampled in a trial of the OX40 agonist ivuxolimab. CDR3 nucleotide sequence: TGTGCCAGCAGCTGGGGCGGGGGCTACGAGCAGTACTTC. As protein: CASSWGGGYEQYF.